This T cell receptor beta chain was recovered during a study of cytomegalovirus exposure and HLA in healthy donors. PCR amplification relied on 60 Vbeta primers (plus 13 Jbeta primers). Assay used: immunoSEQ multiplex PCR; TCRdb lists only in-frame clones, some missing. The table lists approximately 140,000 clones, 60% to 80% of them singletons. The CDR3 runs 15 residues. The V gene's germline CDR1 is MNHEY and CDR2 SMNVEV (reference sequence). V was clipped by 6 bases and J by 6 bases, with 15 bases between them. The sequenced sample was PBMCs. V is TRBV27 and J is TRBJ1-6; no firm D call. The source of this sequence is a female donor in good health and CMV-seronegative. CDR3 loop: CASSPGIHPNSPLHF. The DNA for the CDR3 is TGTGCCAGCAGCCCCGGGATCCATCCTAATTCACCCCTCCACTTT.